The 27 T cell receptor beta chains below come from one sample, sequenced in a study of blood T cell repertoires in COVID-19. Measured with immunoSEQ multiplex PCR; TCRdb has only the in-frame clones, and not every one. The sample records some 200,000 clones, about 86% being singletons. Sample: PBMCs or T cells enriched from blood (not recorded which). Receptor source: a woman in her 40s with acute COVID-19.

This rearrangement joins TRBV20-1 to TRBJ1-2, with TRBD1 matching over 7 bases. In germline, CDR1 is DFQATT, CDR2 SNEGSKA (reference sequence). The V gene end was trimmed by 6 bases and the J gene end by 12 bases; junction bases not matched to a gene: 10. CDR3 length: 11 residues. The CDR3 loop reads CSATGQTTDTF. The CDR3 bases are TGCAGTGCCACGGGACAGACCACTGACACCTTC.

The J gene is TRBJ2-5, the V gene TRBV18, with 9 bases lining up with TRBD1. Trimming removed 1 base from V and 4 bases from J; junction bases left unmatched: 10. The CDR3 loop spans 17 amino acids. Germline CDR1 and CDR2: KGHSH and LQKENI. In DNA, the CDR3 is TGTGCCAGCTCACCACGATCTGGGACAGGGAGCCCAGAGACCCAGTACTTC. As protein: CASSPRSGTGSPETQYF.

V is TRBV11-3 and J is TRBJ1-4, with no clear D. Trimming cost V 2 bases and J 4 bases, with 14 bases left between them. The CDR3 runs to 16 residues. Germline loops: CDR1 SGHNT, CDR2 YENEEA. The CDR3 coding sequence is TGTGCCAGCAGCTTACAAAACAGACACCTTAATGAAAAACTGTTTTTT. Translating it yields CASSLQNRHLNEKLFF.

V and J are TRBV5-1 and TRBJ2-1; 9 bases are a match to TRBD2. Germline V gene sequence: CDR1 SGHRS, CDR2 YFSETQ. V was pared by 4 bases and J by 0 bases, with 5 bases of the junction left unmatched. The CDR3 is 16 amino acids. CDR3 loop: CASSGGGAFSYNEQFF. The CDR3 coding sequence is TGCGCCAGCAGCGGCGGGGGGGCTTTCTCCTACAATGAGCAGTTCTTC.

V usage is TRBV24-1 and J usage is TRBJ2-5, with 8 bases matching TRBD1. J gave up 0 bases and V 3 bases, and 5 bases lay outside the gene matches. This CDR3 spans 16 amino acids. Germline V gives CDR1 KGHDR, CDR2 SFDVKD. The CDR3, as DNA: TGTGCCACCAGTGATCCTACAGGGGGTGACCAAGAGACCCAGTACTTC. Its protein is CATSDPTGGDQETQYF.

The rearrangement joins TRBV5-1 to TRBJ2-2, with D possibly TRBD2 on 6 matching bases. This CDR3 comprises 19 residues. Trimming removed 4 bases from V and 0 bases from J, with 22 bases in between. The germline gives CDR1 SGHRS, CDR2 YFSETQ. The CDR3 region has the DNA TGCGCCAGCAGCCCCTGGTTAACGGGCGGGAACCCGAACACCGGGGAGCTGTTTTTT. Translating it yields CASSPWLTGGNPNTGELFF.

The CDR3 is CASGPGGNQPQHF. The CDR3 nucleotides read TGTGCTAGTGGACCGGGGGGTAATCAGCCCCAGCATTTT. The gene calls are TRBV12-5 and TRBJ1-5, with D perhaps matching TRBD1 (5 bases). CDR1 and CDR2 (germline): LGHNT, FRNRAP. V was clipped by 6 bases and J by 4 bases, with 10 bases between them. The CDR3 covers 13 residues.

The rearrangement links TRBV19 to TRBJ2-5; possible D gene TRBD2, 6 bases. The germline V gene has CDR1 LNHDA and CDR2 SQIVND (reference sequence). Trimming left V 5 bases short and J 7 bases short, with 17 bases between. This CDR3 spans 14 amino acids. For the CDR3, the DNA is TGTGCCAGTAGTCAAGGGCCGGGGGAGGTGACCCAGTACTTC. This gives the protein CASSQGPGEVTQYF. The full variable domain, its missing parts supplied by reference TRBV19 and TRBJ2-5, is DGGITQSPKYLFRKEGQNVTLSCEQNLNHDAMYWYRQDPGQGLRLIYYSQIVNDFQKGDIAEGYSVSREKKESFPLTVTSAQKNPTAFYLCASSQGPGEVTQYFGPGTRLLVL.

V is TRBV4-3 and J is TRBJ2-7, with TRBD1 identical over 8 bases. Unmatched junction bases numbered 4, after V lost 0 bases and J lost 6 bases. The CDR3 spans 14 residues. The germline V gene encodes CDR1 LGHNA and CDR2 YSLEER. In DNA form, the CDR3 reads TGCGCCAGCAGCCAAGACCACAGGGGGTCCGAGCAGTACTTC. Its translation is CASSQDHRGSEQYF.

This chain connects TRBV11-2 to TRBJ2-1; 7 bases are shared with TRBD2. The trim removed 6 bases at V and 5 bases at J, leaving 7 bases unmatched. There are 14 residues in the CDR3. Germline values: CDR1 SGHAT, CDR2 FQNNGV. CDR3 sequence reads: CASRPTGLNNEQFF. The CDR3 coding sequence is TGTGCCAGCAGACCAACGGGACTAAACAATGAGCAGTTCTTC.

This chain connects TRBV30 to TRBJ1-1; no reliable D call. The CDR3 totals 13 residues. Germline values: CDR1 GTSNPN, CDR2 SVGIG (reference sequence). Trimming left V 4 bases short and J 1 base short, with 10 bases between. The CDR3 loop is CAWTLTGNTEAFF. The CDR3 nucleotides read TGTGCCTGGACCTTGACTGGGAACACTGAAGCTTTCTTT.

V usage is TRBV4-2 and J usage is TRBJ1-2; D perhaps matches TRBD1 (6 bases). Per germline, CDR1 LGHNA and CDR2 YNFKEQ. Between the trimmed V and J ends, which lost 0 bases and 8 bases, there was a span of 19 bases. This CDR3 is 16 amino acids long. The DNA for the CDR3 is TGTGCCAGCAGCCAAGAGGGGGGGGGCGTAGATAGCGGCTACACCTTC. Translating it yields CASSQEGGGVDSGYTF.

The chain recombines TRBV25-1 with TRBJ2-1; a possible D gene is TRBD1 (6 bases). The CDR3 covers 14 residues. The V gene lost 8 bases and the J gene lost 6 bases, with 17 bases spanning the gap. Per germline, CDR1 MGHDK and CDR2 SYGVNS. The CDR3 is CASGGLGSFNEQFF. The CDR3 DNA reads TGTGCCAGCGGGGGCCTCGGATCTTTCAATGAGCAGTTCTTC. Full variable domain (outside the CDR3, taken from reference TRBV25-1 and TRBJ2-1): EADIYQTPRYLVIGTGKKITLECSQTMGHDKMYWYQQDPGMELHLIHYSYGVNSTEKGDLSSESTVSRIRTEHFPLTLESARPSHTSQYLCASGGLGSFNEQFFGPGTRLTVL.

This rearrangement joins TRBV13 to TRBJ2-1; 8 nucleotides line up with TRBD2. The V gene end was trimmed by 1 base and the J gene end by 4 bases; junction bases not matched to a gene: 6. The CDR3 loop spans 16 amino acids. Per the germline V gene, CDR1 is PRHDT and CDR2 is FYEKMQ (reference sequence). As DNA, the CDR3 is TGTGCCAGCAGCTTAGAAAGCGGGAGCGCTTACAATGAGCAGTTCTTC. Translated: CASSLESGSAYNEQFF. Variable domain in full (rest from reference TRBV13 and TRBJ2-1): AAGVIQSPRHLIKEKRETATLKCYPIPRHDTVYWYQQGPGQDPQFLISFYEKMQSDKGSIPDRFSAQQFSDYHSELNMSSLELGDSALYFCASSLESGSAYNEQFFGPGTRLTVL.

The CDR3 here is CASSDTGKMGYQPQHF. The CDR3, as DNA: TGTGCCAGCAGTGATACCGGGAAAATGGGGTATCAGCCCCAGCATTTT. The rearrangement links TRBV2 to TRBJ1-5; D is unclear. The CDR3 contains 16 residues. Germline CDR1 reads SNHLY; CDR2 reads FYNNEI. Trimming left V 3 bases short and J 5 bases short, with 17 bases between.

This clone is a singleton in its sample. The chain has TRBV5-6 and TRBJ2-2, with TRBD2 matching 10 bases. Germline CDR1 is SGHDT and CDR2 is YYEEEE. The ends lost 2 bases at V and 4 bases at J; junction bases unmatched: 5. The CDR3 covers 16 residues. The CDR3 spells CASSLLGLAATGELFF. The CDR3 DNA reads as TGTGCCAGCAGCTTACTAGGACTAGCGGCCACCGGGGAGCTGTTTTTT.

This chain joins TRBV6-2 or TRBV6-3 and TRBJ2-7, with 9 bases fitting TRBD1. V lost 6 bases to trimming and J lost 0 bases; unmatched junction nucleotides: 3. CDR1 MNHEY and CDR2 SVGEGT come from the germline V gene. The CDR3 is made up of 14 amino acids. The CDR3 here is CASSPGQGSYEQYF. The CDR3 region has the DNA TGTGCCAGCAGCCCGGGACAGGGCTCCTACGAGCAGTACTTC.

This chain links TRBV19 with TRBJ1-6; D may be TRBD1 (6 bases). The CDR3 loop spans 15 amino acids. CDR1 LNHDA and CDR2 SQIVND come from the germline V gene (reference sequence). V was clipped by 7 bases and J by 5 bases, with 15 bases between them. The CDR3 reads CASTRGDKNNSPLHF. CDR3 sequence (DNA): TGTGCCAGTACCCGAGGGGACAAAAATAATTCACCCCTCCACTTT.

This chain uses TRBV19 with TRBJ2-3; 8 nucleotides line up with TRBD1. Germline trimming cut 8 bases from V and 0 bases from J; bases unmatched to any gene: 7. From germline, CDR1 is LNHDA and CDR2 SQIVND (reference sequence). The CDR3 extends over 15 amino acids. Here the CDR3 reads CASQAGQGSTDTQYF. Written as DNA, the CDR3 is TGTGCCAGTCAGGCCGGACAGGGAAGCACAGATACGCAGTATTTT.

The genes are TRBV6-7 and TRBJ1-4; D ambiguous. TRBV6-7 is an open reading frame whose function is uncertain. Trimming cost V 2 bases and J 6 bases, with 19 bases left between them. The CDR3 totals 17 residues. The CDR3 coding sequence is TGTGCCAGCAGTTACGTGGACTCCCGAATTTGGGATGAAAAACTGTTTTTT. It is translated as CASSYVDSRIWDEKLFF.

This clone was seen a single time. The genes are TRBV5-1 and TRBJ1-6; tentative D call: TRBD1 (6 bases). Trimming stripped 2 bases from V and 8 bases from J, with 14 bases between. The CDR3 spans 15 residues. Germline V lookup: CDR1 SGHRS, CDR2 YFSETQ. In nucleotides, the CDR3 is TGCGCCAGCAGCTTACGTACAGGGTCTGATTCACCCCTCCACTTT. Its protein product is CASSLRTGSDSPLHF.

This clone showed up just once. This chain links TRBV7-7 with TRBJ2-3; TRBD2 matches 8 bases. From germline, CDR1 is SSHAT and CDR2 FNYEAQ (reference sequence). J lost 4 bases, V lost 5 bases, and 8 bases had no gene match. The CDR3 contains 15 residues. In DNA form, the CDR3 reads TGTGCCAGCAGCCAAACGACTAGCGTGGCAGATACGCAGTATTTT. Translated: CASSQTTSVADTQYF. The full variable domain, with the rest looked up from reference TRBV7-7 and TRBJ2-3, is GAGVSQSPRYKVTKRGQDVTLRCDPISSHATLYWYQQALGQGPEFLTYFNYEAQPDKSGLPSDRFSAERPEGSISTLTIQRTEQRDSAMYRCASSQTTSVADTQYFGPGTRLTVL.

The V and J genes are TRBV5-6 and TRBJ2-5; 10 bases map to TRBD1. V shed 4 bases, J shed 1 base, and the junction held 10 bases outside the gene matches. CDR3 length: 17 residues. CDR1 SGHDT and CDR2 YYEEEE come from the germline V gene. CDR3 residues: CASSPSGTGVTQETQYF. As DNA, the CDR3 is TGTGCCAGCAGCCCCTCCGGGACAGGGGTTACCCAAGAGACCCAGTACTTC. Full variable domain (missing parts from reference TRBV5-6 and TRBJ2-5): DAGVTQSPTHLIKTRGQQVTLRCSPKSGHDTVSWYQQALGQGPQFIFQYYEEEERQRGNFPDRFSGHQFPNYSSELNVNALLLGDSALYLCASSPSGTGVTQETQYFGPGTRLLVL.

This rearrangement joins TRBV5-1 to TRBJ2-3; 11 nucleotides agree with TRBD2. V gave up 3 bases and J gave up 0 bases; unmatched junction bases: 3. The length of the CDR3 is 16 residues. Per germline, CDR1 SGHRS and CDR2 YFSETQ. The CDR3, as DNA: TGCGCCAGCAGCTCCCGGACTAGCGGGAGCACAGATACGCAGTATTTT. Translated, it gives CASSSRTSGSTDTQYF.

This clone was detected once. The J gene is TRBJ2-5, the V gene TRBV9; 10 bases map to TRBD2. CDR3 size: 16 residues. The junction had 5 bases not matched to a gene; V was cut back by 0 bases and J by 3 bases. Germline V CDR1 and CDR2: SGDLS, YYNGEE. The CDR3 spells CASSVGASGGEETQYF. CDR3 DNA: TGTGCCAGCAGCGTAGGGGCTAGCGGGGGAGAAGAGACCCAGTACTTC.

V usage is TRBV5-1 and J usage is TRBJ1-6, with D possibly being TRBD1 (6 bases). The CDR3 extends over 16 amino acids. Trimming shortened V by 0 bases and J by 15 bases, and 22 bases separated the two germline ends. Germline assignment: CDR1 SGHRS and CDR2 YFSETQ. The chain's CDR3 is CASSLVSGQNNRHLHF. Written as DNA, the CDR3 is TGCGCCAGCAGCTTGGTTTCGGGACAAAACAACCGACACCTCCACTTT.

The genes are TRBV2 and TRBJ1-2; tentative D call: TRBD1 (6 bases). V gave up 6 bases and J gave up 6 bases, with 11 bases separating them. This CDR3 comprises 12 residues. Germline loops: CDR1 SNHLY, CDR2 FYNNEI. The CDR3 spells CASRVRQDGYTF. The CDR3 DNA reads TGTGCCAGCAGAGTTCGACAGGATGGCTACACCTTC.